The text below deals with one T cell receptor (beta chain). The source of the sample is a study of T cell repertoires in cytomegalovirus infection. From the reads, TCRdb called clonotypes with MiXCR, one entry per CDR3 protein. Counted here are more than 400,000 distinct CDR3 sequences, approximately 25% occurring once; the ten biggest clones make up 13%. The CDR3 runs 18 residues. The V gene end was trimmed by 3 bases and the J gene end by 7 bases; junction bases not matched to a gene: 10. The germline V gene encodes CDR1 LNHDA and CDR2 SQIVND (reference sequence). What was sequenced was PBMCs. The TCR was taken from a human donor in good health (CMV status not recorded). Some clones in this sample may be carry-over from other donors' samples. This rearrangement joins TRBV19 to TRBJ2-1; 15 nucleotides align to TRBD2. CDR3 amino acids: CASSIYNGLAGGKNEQFF. In DNA, the CDR3 is TGTGCCAGTAGTATCTACAATGGACTAGCGGGAGGGAAAAATGAGCAGTTCTTC.